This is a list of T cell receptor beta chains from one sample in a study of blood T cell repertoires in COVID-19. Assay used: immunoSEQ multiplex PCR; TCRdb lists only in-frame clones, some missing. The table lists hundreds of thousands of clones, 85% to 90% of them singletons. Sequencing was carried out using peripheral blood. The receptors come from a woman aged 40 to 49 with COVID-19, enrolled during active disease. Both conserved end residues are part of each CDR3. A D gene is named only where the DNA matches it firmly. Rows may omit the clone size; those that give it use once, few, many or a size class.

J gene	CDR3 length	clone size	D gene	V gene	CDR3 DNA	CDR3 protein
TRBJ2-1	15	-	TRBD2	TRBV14	TGTGCCAGCAGCCAAGCTAGCGGGAATTACAATGAGCAGTTCTTC	CASSQASGNYNEQFF
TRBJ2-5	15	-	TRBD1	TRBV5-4	TGTGCCAGCAGCGTTGTGGGACAGACCCAAGAGACCCAGTACTTC	CASSVVGQTQETQYF
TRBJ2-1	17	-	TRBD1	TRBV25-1	TGTGCCAGCAGTGCCCAGACAGGGCCGAGCTCCTACAATGAGCAGTTCTTC	CASSAQTGPSSYNEQFF
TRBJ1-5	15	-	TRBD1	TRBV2	TGTGCCAGCAGTGGTACAGGGGAGGGCAATCAGCCCCAGCATTTT	CASSGTGEGNQPQHF
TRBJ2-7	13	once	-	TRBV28	TGTGCCAGCGGTGGAGACAGAGAGGACGAGCAGTACTTC	CASGGDREDEQYF
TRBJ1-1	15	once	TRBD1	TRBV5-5	TGTGCCAGCAGCCCAACAGGGGGTTGGAACACTGAAGCTTTCTTT	CASSPTGGWNTEAFF
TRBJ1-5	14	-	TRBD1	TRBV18	TGTGCCAGCTCACCGGGACAGGGCAATCAGCCCCAGCATTTT	CASSPGQGNQPQHF
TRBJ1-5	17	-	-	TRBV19	TGTGCCAGTAGCACCACCCCCCGGGGAGGCAGCAATCAGCCCCAGCATTTT	CASSTTPRGGSNQPQHF
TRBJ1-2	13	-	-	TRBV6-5	TGTGCCAGCAGCCCACAGCAGAACTATGGCTACACCTTC	CASSPQQNYGYTF
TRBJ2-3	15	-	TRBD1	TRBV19	TGTGCCAGTAGTCCGCGACAGGGGAGCACAGATACGCAGTATTTT	CASSPRQGSTDTQYF
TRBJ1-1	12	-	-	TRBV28	TGTGCCAGCAGTCTCGGGACACGGGAAGCTTTCTTT	CASSLGTREAFF
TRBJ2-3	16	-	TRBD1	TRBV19	TGTGCCAGTAGTATGGGGTCGGGACAGGGGACCTATACGCAGTATTTT	CASSMGSGQGTYTQYF
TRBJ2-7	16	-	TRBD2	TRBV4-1	TGCGCCAGCAGCCAAGATCTGTCTAGCGGGAAGGTCGAGCAGTACTTC	CASSQDLSSGKVEQYF
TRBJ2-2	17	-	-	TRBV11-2	TGTGCCAGCAGCTTAGAGGTAACGGGAATCAACACCGGGGAGCTGTTTTTT	CASSLEVTGINTGELFF
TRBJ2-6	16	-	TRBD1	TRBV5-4	TGTGCCAGCAGGTCAGACAGGGGGCCTGGGGCCAACGTCCTGACTTTC	CASRSDRGPGANVLTF
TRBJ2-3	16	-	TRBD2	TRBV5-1	TGCGCCAGCAGCTTGCGCCTAGCGGGGGGGAGTGATACGCAGTATTTT	CASSLRLAGGSDTQYF
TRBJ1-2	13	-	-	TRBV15	TGTGCCACCAGCAGAGACCCAAACTATGGCTACACCTTC	CATSRDPNYGYTF
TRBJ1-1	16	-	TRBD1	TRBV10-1	TGCGCCAGCAGTGAGGTGCCGGGACAGGGGAACACTGAAGCTTTCTTT	CASSEVPGQGNTEAFF
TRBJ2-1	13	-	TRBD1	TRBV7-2	TGTGCCAGCAGCCGTCAGGGGGTGAATGAGCAGTTCTTC	CASSRQGVNEQFF
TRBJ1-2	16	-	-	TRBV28	TGTGCCAGCAGTCCGCCCCGGGGGAGTTCGTCGAATGGCTACACCTTC	CASSPPRGSSSNGYTF
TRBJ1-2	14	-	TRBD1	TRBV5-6	TGTGCCAGCAGCTTAACAGGGGGGAACTATGGCTACACCTTC	CASSLTGGNYGYTF